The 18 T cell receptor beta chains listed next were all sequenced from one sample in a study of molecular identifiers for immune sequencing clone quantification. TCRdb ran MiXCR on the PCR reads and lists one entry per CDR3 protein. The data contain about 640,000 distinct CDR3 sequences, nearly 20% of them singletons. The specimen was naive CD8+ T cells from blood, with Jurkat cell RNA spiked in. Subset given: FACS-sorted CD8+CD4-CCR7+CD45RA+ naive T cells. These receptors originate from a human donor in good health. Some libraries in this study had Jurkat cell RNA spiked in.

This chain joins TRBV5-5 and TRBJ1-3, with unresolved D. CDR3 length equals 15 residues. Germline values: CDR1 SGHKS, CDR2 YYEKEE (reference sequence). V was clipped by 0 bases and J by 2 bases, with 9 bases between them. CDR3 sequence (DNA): TGTGCCAGCAGCTTGGTTCTGGGAACTGGAAACACCATATATTTT. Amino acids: CASSLVLGTGNTIYF.

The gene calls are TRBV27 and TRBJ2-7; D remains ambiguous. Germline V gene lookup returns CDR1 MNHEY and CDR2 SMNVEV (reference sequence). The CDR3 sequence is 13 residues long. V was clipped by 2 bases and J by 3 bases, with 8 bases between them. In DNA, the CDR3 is TGTGCCAGCAGTTTAGCCCTTCACTACGAGCAGTACTTC. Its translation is CASSLALHYEQYF.

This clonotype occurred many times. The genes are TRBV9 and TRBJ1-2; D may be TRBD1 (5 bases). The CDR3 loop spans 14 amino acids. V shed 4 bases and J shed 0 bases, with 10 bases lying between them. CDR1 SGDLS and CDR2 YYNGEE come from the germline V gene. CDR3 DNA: TGTGCCAGCAGCCAGGGTTCAGCTAACTATGGCTACACCTTC. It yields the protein CASSQGSANYGYTF.

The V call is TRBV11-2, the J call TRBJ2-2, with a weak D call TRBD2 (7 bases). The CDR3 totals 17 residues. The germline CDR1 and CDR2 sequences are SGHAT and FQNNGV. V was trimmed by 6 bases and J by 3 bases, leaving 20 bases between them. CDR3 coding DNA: TGTGCCAGCAGTTGGCGGGGGCGGGAAGAAGACACCGGGGAGCTGTTTTTT. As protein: CASSWRGREEDTGELFF.

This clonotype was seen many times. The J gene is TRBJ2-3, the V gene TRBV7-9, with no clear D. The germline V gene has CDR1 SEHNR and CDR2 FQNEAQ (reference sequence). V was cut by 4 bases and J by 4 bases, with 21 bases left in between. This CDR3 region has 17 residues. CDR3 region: CASSSLSGRRIADTQYF. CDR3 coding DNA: TGTGCCAGCAGCTCCCTTTCGGGCAGGCGGATCGCAGATACGCAGTATTTT. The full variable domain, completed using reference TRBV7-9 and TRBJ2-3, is DTGVSQNPRHKITKRGQNVTFRCDPISEHNRLYWYRQTLGQGPEFLTYFQNEAQLEKSRLLSDRFSAERPKGSFSTLEIQRTEQGDSAMYLCASSSLSGRRIADTQYFGPGTRLTVL.

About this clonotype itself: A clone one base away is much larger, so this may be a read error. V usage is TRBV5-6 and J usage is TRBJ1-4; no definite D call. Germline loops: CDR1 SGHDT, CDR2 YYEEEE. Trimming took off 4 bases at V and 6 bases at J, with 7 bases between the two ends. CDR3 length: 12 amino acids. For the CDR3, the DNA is TGTGCCAGCAGCATGACTGATGAAAAACTGTTTTTT. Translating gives CASSMTDEKLFF. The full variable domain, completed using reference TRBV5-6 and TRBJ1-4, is DAGVTQSPTHLIKTRGQQVTLRCSPKSGHDTVSWYQQALGQGPQFIFQYYEEEERQRGNFPDRFSGHQFPNYSSELNVNALLLGDSALYLCASSMTDEKLFFGSGTQLSVL.

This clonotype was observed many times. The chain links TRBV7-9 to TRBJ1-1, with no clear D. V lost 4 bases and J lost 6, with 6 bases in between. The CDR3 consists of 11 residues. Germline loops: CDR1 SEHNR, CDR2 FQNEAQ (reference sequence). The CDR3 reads CASSSFAEAFF. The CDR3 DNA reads TGTGCCAGCAGCTCTTTTGCTGAAGCTTTCTTT.

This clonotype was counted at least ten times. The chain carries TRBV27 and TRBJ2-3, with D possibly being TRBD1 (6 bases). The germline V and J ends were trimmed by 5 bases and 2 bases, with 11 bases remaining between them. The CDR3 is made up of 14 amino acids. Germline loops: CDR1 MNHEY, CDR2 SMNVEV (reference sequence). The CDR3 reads CASSPGQNTDTQYF. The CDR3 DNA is TGTGCCAGCAGTCCCGGACAGAACACAGATACGCAGTATTTT.

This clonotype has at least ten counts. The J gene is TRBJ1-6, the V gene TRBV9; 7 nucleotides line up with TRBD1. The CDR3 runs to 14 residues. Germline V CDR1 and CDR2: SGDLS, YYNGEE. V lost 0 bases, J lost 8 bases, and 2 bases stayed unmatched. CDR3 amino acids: CASSVGDSHSPLHF. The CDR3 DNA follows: TGTGCCAGCAGCGTAGGGGACAGTCATTCACCCCTCCACTTT. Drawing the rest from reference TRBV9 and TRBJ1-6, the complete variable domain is DSGVTQTPKHLITATGQRVTLRCSPRSGDLSVYWYQQSLDQGLQFLIQYYNGEERAKGNILERFSAQQFPDLHSELNLSSLELGDSALYFCASSVGDSHSPLHFGNGTRLTVT.

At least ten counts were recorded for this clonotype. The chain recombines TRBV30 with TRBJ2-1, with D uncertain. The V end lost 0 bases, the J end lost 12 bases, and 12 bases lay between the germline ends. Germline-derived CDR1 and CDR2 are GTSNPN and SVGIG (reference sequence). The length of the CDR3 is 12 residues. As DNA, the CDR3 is TGTGCCTGGAGTGTATCCTCCAGCAGGCAGTTCTTC. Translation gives CAWSVSSSRQFF.

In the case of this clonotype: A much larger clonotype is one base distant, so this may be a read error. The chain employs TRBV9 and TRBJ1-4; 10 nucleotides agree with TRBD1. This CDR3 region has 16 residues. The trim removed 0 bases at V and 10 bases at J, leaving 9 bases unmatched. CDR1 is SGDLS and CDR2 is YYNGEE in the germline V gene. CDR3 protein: CASSVGQGAQYGKLFF. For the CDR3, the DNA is TGTGCCAGCAGCGTAGGACAGGGGGCGCAGTACGGAAAACTGTTTTTT.

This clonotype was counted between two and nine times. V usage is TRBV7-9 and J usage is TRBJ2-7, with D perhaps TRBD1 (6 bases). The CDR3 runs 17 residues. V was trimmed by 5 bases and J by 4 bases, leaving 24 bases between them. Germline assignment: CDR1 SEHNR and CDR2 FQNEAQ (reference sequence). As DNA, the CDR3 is TGTGCCAGCAGCCCAAAGTCGGGTAGGGGGTTCACGTACGAGCAGTACTTC. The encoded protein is CASSPKSGRGFTYEQYF.

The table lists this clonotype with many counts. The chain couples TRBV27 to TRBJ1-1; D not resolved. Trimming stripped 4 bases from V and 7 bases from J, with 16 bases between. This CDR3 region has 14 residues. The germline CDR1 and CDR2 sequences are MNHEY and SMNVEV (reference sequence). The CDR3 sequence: CASSSLVGHFEAFF. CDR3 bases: TGTGCCAGCAGTTCTCTCGTCGGTCACTTTGAAGCTTTCTTT.

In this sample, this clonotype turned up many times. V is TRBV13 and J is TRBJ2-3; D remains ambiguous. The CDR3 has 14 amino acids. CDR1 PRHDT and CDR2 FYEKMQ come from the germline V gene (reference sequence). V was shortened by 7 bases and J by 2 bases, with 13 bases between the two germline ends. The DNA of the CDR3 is TGTGCCAGCACCGTGGCGGAGCTCACAGATACGCAGTATTTT. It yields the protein CASTVAELTDTQYF.

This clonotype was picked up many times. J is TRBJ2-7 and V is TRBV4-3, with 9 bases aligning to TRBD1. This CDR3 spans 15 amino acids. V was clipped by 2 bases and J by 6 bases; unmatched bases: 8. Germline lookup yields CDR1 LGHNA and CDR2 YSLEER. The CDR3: CASSQYRDREIEQYF. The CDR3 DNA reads TGCGCCAGCAGCCAATACCGGGACAGGGAAATCGAGCAGTACTTC.

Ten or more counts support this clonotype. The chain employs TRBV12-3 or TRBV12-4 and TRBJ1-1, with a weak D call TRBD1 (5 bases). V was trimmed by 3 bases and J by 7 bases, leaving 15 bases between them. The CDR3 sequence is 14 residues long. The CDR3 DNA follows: TGTGCCAGCAGTTTTCCCAACGGGCAGGGTGAAGCTTTCTTT. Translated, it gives CASSFPNGQGEAFF.

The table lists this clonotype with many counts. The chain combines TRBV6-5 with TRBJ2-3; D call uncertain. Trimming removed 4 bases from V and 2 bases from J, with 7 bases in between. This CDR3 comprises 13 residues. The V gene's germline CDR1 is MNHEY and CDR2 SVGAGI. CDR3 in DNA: TGTGCCAGCAGTTTTGCTGACACAGATACGCAGTATTTT. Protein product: CASSFADTDTQYF.

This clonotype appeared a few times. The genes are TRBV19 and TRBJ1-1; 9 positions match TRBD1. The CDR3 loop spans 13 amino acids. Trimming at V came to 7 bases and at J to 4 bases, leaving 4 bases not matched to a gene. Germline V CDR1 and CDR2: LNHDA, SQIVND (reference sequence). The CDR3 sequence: CASNTGGSTEAFF. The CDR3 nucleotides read TGTGCCAGTAATACAGGGGGCAGCACTGAAGCTTTCTTT.